A single sample is the source of the 20 T cell receptor beta chains below, sequenced in a study of cytomegalovirus exposure and HLA in healthy donors. Measured with immunoSEQ multiplex PCR; TCRdb has only the in-frame clones, and not every one. The sample has 260,000 or so clones; 85% to 90% are singletons. Material: PBMCs. The receptors originated from a man between 18 and 29 years old in good health and CMV-seronegative.

CDR3 sequence: CASSLSLSGDGDEQFF. Here the CDR3 DNA reads TGTGCCAGCAGTCTAAGTTTATCGGGGGACGGGGATGAGCAGTTCTTC. The chain is built from TRBV27 and TRBJ2-1; a possible D gene is TRBD2 (6 bases). The V and J ends lost 5 bases and 8 bases respectively, with 22 bases between them. The CDR3 runs 16 residues. Germline V gene lookup returns CDR1 MNHEY and CDR2 SMNVEV (reference sequence).

This sequence joins TRBV28 and TRBJ1-1; D gene unclear. V lost 5 bases and J lost 4, with 14 bases in between. Germline V CDR1 and CDR2: MDHEN, SYDVKM. This CDR3 is built from 14 residues. The CDR3 sequence is CASSPYFRGTEAFF. DNA of the CDR3: TGTGCCAGCAGTCCCTACTTCCGCGGCACTGAAGCTTTCTTT. Based on the CDR3 plus reference TRBV28 and TRBJ1-1, the full variable domain is DVKVTQSSRYLVKRTGEKVFLECVQDMDHENMFWYRQDPGLGLRLIYFSYDVKMKEKGDIPEGYSVSREKKERFSLILESASTNQTSMYLCASSPYFRGTEAFFGQGTRLTVV.

The J gene is TRBJ1-2, the V gene TRBV18, with D possibly TRBD1 on 5 matching bases. Trimming pared 10 bases from V and 2 bases from J, leaving 11 bases between. CDR3 size: 12 residues. Germline V gene lookup returns CDR1 KGHSH and CDR2 LQKENI. The chain's CDR3 is CATTDTNYGYTF. In nucleotides, the CDR3 is TGTGCCACCACGGACACAAACTATGGCTACACCTTC. The complete variable domain, with remaining parts taken from reference TRBV18 and TRBJ1-2, reads NAGVMQNPRHLVRRRGQEARLRCSPMKGHSHVYWYRQLPEEGLKFMVYLQKENIIDESGMPKERFSAEFPKEGPSILRIQQVVRGDSAAYFCATTDTNYGYTFGSGTRLTVV.

The V gene is TRBV23-1, the J gene TRBJ2-1; 7 bases fit TRBD2. TRBV23-1 is filed as an ORF, its function uncertain. V dropped 7 bases and J dropped 15; count of bases not matched to a gene: 9. CDR3 length equals 11 residues. CDR3 loop: CASTRGGRVFF. The DNA for the CDR3 is TGCGCCAGCACCCGGGGAGGGAGGGTGTTCTTC.

This clone was seen just once. This rearrangement joins TRBV27 to TRBJ1-5; D unclear. Germline CDR1 reads MNHEY; CDR2 reads SMNVEV (reference sequence). The V gene lost 2 bases and the J gene lost 2 bases, with 10 bases spanning the gap. The CDR3 is 15 residues long. CDR3 nucleotides: TGTGCCAGCAGTTTAGGATGGCAGGGCAATCAGCCCCAGCATTTT. Protein product: CASSLGWQGNQPQHF.

The V and J genes are TRBV5-4 and TRBJ2-3; 9 nucleotides line up with TRBD2. Trimming at V came to 3 bases and at J to 11 bases, leaving 13 bases not matched to a gene. CDR3 size: 15 residues. Germline values: CDR1 SGHNT, CDR2 YYREEE (reference sequence). The CDR3 nucleotides are TGTGCCAGCAGCTCGGATGGAGATAGCGGGAGAGAGCAGTATTTT. This codes for CASSSDGDSGREQYF.

The CDR3 DNA reads as TGTGCAAGTCGACTGAGGACCGCAGGGAAGGCTTTCTTT. As protein: CASRLRTAGKAFF. The V call is TRBV12-2, the J call TRBJ1-1; the table names TRBD1, a call not compared with the DNA. TRBV12-2 is a pseudogene. The CDR3 is made up of 13 amino acids.

V is TRBV5-4 and J is TRBJ1-2, with 8 bases aligning to TRBD1. Germline V gene lookup returns CDR1 SGHNT and CDR2 YYREEE (reference sequence). V lost 4 bases to trimming and J lost 8 bases; unmatched junction nucleotides: 10. The CDR3 has 14 amino acids. CDR3 in DNA: TGTGCCAGCAGCCTGACAGGGGAAAGTCGGGGCTACACCTTC. Protein product: CASSLTGESRGYTF.

V is TRBV19 and J is TRBJ2-7, with 7 positions matching TRBD1. Trimming removed 6 bases from V and 2 bases from J; junction bases left unmatched: 7. CDR1 is LNHDA, CDR2 SQIVND, per germline (reference sequence). The CDR3 is 14 residues long. The CDR3 reads CASRLRDSTYEQYF. The CDR3 DNA reads as TGTGCCAGTAGGCTCCGGGACAGTACCTACGAGCAGTACTTC.

J is TRBJ2-2 and V is TRBV9; D gene uncertain. Trimming removed 4 bases from V and 3 bases from J, with 4 bases in between. Germline V gene sequence: CDR1 SGDLS, CDR2 YYNGEE. The CDR3 has 12 amino acids. The CDR3 DNA reads as TGTGCCAGCAGCCTCGACACCGGGGAGCTGTTTTTT. This encodes CASSLDTGELFF.

This chain uses TRBV30 with TRBJ2-3; a possible D gene is TRBD2 (6 bases). The ends were cut back, 1 base at V and 2 bases at J, with 16 bases in the middle. Germline values: CDR1 GTSNPN, CDR2 SVGIG (reference sequence). This CDR3 is built from 16 residues. CDR3 DNA: TGTGCCTGGAGTGGAGTAGCAGCGGGTAACACAGATACGCAGTATTTT. Protein sequence: CAWSGVAAGNTDTQYF. Supplemented by reference TRBV30 and TRBJ2-3, the full variable domain reads SQTIHQWPATLVQPVGSPLSLECTVEGTSNPNLYWYRQAAGRGLQLLFYSVGIGQISSEVPQNLSASRPQDRQFILSSKKLLLSDSGFYLCAWSGVAAGNTDTQYFGPGTRLTVL.

This clone was detected only once. The chain is built from TRBV7-8 and TRBJ2-3, with TRBD2 as a possible D gene (6 bases). The germline V and J ends were trimmed by 5 bases and 5 bases, with 20 bases remaining between them. The CDR3 extends over 16 amino acids. Germline values: CDR1 SGHVS, CDR2 FQNEAQ. CDR3 in amino acids: CASSARLLAAIDTQYF. CDR3 nucleotides: TGTGCCAGCAGCGCCCGACTCTTAGCGGCTATAGATACGCAGTATTTT.

The CDR3 loop is CASSLTGLLNTGELFF. As DNA, the CDR3 is TGTGCCAGCAGTTTAACGGGACTACTAAACACCGGGGAGCTGTTTTTT. The chain combines TRBV2 with TRBJ2-2; 7 bases fit TRBD2. From germline, CDR1 is SNHLY and CDR2 FYNNEI. V gave up 5 bases and J gave up 2 bases; unmatched junction bases: 8. The CDR3 runs to 16 residues.

The chain employs TRBV28 and TRBJ2-3; 8 bases agree with TRBD1. The CDR3 has 14 residues. Germline loops: CDR1 MDHEN, CDR2 SYDVKM. J was trimmed by 1 base and V by 7 bases; bases with no gene match: 4. The DNA of the CDR3 is TGTGCCAGCACGCAGGGGGCGGGCACAGATACGCAGTATTTT. Translation: CASTQGAGTDTQYF. Together with reference TRBV28 and TRBJ2-3, the CDR3 gives the full variable domain: DVKVTQSSRYLVKRTGEKVFLECVQDMDHENMFWYRQDPGLGLRLIYFSYDVKMKEKGDIPEGYSVSREKKERFSLILESASTNQTSMYLCASTQGAGTDTQYFGPGTRLTVL.

The chain carries TRBV28 and TRBJ2-7; TRBD1 agrees at 10 bases. V gave up 6 bases and J gave up 3 bases; unmatched junction bases: 2. This CDR3 is built from 13 residues. In germline, CDR1 is MDHEN, CDR2 SYDVKM. CDR3 residues: CASRGQGSYEQYF. Written as DNA, the CDR3 is TGTGCCAGCAGGGGACAGGGGAGCTACGAGCAGTACTTC.

The chain has TRBV10-2 and TRBJ2-3; D is unresolved. The CDR3 contains 13 residues. The germline CDR1 and CDR2 sequences are WSHSY and SAAADI. The germline V and J ends were trimmed by 6 bases and 4 bases, with 11 bases remaining between them. As DNA, the CDR3 is TGCGCCAGCAGCGATGGCTCCCCAGATACGCAGTATTTT. Its protein product is CASSDGSPDTQYF.

The chain combines TRBV4-3 with TRBJ2-2, with 14 bases aligning to TRBD2. CDR1 and CDR2 from the germline V gene are LGHNA and YSLEER. The trim removed 4 bases at V and 7 bases at J, leaving 5 bases unmatched. The CDR3 extends over 16 amino acids. The CDR3: CASSRLAGGPGGELFF. In DNA form, the CDR3 reads TGCGCCAGCAGCCGACTAGCGGGAGGGCCTGGCGGGGAGCTGTTTTTT.

The V call is TRBV19, the J call TRBJ1-5; D may be TRBD1 (5 bases). Germline-derived CDR1 and CDR2 are LNHDA and SQIVND (reference sequence). The V gene lost 5 bases and the J gene lost 4 bases, with 15 bases spanning the gap. The length of the CDR3 is 15 residues. The CDR3 sequence is CASSVPGTLNQPQHF. CDR3 in DNA: TGTGCCAGTAGTGTCCCGGGGACTTTAAATCAGCCCCAGCATTTT. The full variable domain, in which reference TRBV19 and TRBJ1-5 provide the parts outside the CDR3, is DGGITQSPKYLFRKEGQNVTLSCEQNLNHDAMYWYRQDPGQGLRLIYYSQIVNDFQKGDIAEGYSVSREKKESFPLTVTSAQKNPTAFYLCASSVPGTLNQPQHFGDGTRLSIL.

Ten or more counts support this clone. This chain joins TRBV5-1 and TRBJ2-7; D not resolved. From germline, CDR1 is SGHRS and CDR2 YFSETQ. The germline V and J ends were trimmed by 0 bases and 3 bases, with 4 bases remaining between them. The CDR3 is made up of 12 amino acids. CDR3 sequence reads: CASSLDYYEQYF. In DNA, the CDR3 is TGCGCCAGCAGCTTGGATTACTACGAGCAGTACTTC.

About this clone itself: A read error may produce the germline difference seen at one junction end. J is TRBJ2-7 and V is TRBV6-5; TRBD1 agrees at 10 bases. From germline, CDR1 is MNHEY and CDR2 SVGAGI. The CDR3 is 16 amino acids. The CDR3 DNA sequence: TGTGTCAGCAGTTCCCAATCCGGGACAGGGGCCCGCGAGCAGTACTTC. Its protein is CVSSSQSGTGAREQYF.